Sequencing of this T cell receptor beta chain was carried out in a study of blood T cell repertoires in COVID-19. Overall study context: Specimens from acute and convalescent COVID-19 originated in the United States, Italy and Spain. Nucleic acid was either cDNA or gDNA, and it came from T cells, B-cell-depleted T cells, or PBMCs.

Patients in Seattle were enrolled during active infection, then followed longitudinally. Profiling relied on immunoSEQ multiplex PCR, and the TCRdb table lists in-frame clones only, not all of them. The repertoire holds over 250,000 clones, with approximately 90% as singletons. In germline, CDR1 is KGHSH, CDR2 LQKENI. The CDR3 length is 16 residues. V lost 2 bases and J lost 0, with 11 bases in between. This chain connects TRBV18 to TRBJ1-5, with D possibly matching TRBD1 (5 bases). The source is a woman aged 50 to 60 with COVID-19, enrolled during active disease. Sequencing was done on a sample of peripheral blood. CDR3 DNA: TGTGCCAGCTCACCAGGGGCTGGTTTTAGCAATCAGCCCCAGCATTTT. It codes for CASSPGAGFSNQPQHF.